This TCR beta chain was identified in a study of cytomegalovirus exposure and HLA in healthy donors. Looking at the study overall: Unique TCRs from HLA-typed donors, about 85 million of them, were held in an early data release. General study points: In a later analysis, a missense DCLRE1C variant was linked to TCR beta V- and J-gene trimming. The study assumed roughly uniform donor sequencing depth for presence/absence analyses.

Comments on this clone: Its antigen is currently unknown.

This CDR3 has 14 residues. Trimming pared 4 bases from V and 3 bases from J, leaving 13 bases between. Germline V gene data show CDR1 as SGHRS and CDR2 as YFSETQ. Amplification used 60 Vbeta primers and 13 Jbeta primers. Generated by immunoSEQ multiplex PCR, the TCRdb table keeps only in-frame clones and is missing some. The sample has over 85,000 clones, just over 65% seen once; the top ten hold 2.1%. The gene calls are TRBV5-1 and TRBJ1-2; no clear D gene. Sequencing input: PBMCs. This TCR came from a man between 25 and 39 years old in good health and CMV-seronegative. The CDR3 spells CASSPSQQYYGYTF. The CDR3 DNA reads as TGCGCCAGCAGCCCCAGCCAACAGTACTATGGCTACACCTTC.